These 22 T cell receptor beta chains came from one sample sequenced in a study of blood T cell repertoires in COVID-19. The table came from immunoSEQ multiplex PCR; TCRdb's copy has only in-frame clones and leaves some out. The table records 95,000 to 120,000 clones, 70% to 90% of them present only once. The sequenced sample consisted of peripheral blood. The receptors derive from a woman in her seventies who had recovered from COVID-19.

The sample holds a few counts of this clone. The chain links TRBV11-2 to TRBJ1-5; 7 bases map to TRBD1. Trimming cost V 1 base and J 2 bases; bases outside gene matches: 5. CDR1 and CDR2 (germline): SGHAT, FQNNGV. The CDR3 contains 16 residues. This CDR3 is CASSLGDRRGNQPQHF. The CDR3 DNA sequence: TGTGCCAGCAGCTTAGGGGACAGAAGGGGCAATCAGCCCCAGCATTTT.

The chain has TRBV3-1 (or the pseudogene TRBV3-2) and TRBJ2-2; 8 bases fit TRBD1. The CDR3 totals 19 residues. V was clipped by 4 bases and J by 4 bases; unmatched bases: 17. CDR1 is LGHDT and CDR2 is YNNKEL in the germline V gene (reference sequence). The CDR3 region is CASSPLRGLGQGGTGELFF. The CDR3, as DNA: TGTGCCAGCAGCCCCCTCAGGGGCCTTGGACAGGGAGGCACCGGGGAGCTGTTTTTT.

J is TRBJ2-1 and V is TRBV3-1 (or the pseudogene TRBV3-2); D unclear. V was shortened by 1 base and J by 10 bases, with 11 bases between the two germline ends. The germline CDR1 and CDR2 sequences are LGHDT and YNNKEL (reference sequence). The CDR3 consists of 13 residues. The chain's CDR3 is CASSQGGGTEQFF. The CDR3 DNA reads TGTGCCAGCAGCCAAGGTGGCGGCACAGAGCAGTTCTTC.

The DNA for the CDR3 is TGTGCCAGCAGCTTGGTAGCGGGACTAGCGGGAGAGGGGAGCAATGAGCAGTTCTTC. Translation gives CASSLVAGLAGEGSNEQFF. This sequence joins TRBV7-3 and TRBJ2-1; 14 positions match TRBD2. Unmatched junction bases numbered 13, after V lost 3 bases and J lost 6 bases. CDR1 and CDR2 from the germline V gene are SGHTA and FQGTGA. The CDR3 runs to 19 residues.

The rearrangement uses TRBV18 and TRBJ1-2; D is perhaps TRBD1 (6 bases). V shed 0 bases and J shed 3 bases, with 14 bases lying between them. Germline loops: CDR1 KGHSH, CDR2 LQKENI. The CDR3 is made up of 16 amino acids. CDR3 residues: CASSPPSVYRDYGYTF. The CDR3 region has the DNA TGTGCCAGCTCACCACCGAGTGTCTACAGGGACTATGGCTACACCTTC.

The chain recombines TRBV5-1 with TRBJ1-5; D may be TRBD1 (6 bases). The CDR3 extends over 14 amino acids. Germline CDR1 reads SGHRS; CDR2 reads YFSETQ. Trimming removed 4 bases at V and 7 bases at J, with 15 bases between. CDR3 DNA: TGCGCCAGCAGCATCGGGGGGCTGGAACAGCCCCAGCATTTT. Protein product: CASSIGGLEQPQHF.

This chain uses TRBV7-8 with TRBJ2-7; TRBD1 is a possible D gene (6 bases). Germline CDR1 and CDR2: SGHVS and FQNEAQ. CDR3 length: 12 residues. Trimming pared 5 bases from V and 6 bases from J, leaving 11 bases between. The CDR3 region has the DNA TGTGCCAGCAGCCGGACAGTGGTCGAGCAGTACTTC. The encoded protein is CASSRTVVEQYF.

V gene TRBV27 combines with J gene TRBJ2-7, with 9 bases matching TRBD1. With 3 bases clipped from V and 2 bases from J, the junction kept 5 bases outside the gene matches. The CDR3 loop spans 15 amino acids. Germline CDR1 and CDR2: MNHEY and SMNVEV (reference sequence). CDR3 in amino acids: CASSFRDRDAYEQYF. The DNA of the CDR3 is TGTGCCAGCAGTTTCCGGGACAGGGACGCCTACGAGCAGTACTTC.

The chain couples TRBV30 to TRBJ1-5, with D perhaps matching TRBD1 (5 bases). This CDR3 has 13 amino acids. Per germline, CDR1 GTSNPN and CDR2 SVGIG (reference sequence). V lost 2 bases to trimming and J lost 6 bases, with 11 bases between them. Written as DNA, the CDR3 is TGTGCCTGGAGTTGGGACTTGGGTCAGCCCCAGCATTTT. Translating it yields CAWSWDLGQPQHF.

This clone was seen just once. The chain is built from TRBV27 and TRBJ2-1; no clear D gene. The CDR3 length is 13 residues. Trimming left V 4 bases short and J 5 bases short, with 9 bases between. Per germline, CDR1 MNHEY and CDR2 SMNVEV (reference sequence). The CDR3 region has the DNA TGTGCCAGCAGTTCCTTAGCTAACAATGAGCAGTTCTTC. Its protein is CASSSLANNEQFF.

The chain combines TRBV18 with TRBJ1-3, with D uncertain. From germline, CDR1 is KGHSH and CDR2 LQKENI. Trimming took 3 bases from V and 0 from J, leaving 15 bases between them. The CDR3 is 17 residues long. The CDR3 DNA reads TGTGCCAGCTCACCCGTGGTTGGGCCCCTCTCTGGAAACACCATATATTTT. Its translation is CASSPVVGPLSGNTIYF.

This clone has a single count. The genes are TRBV4-3 and TRBJ2-5, with a possible D match to TRBD2 (5 bases). The V and J ends lost 0 bases and 3 bases respectively, with 11 bases between them. CDR3 size: 15 residues. Germline V gene data show CDR1 as LGHNA and CDR2 as YSLEER. CDR3 in amino acids: CASSQDRGREETQYF. The CDR3 DNA follows: TGCGCCAGCAGCCAAGACAGAGGGCGGGAAGAGACCCAGTACTTC.

The chain links TRBV5-1 to TRBJ2-3; tentative D call: TRBD1 (6 bases). The CDR3 is 16 residues long. Germline loops: CDR1 SGHRS, CDR2 YFSETQ. With 5 bases removed from V and 0 bases from J, the gap between germline ends came to 16 bases. The CDR3 nucleotides read TGCGCCAGCAGGACCTTGGGGGCCGCAAGCACAGATACGCAGTATTTT. The encoded protein is CASRTLGAASTDTQYF.

The rearrangement uses TRBV29-1 and TRBJ2-7, with 10 bases aligning to TRBD1. The germline V gene encodes CDR1 SQVTM and CDR2 ANQGSEA. J was trimmed by 3 bases and V by 0 bases; bases with no gene match: 8. CDR3 length: 16 residues. Here the CDR3 DNA reads TGCAGCGTTGAAGATCTACCGGGACAGGGGTTCTACGAGCAGTACTTC. It specifies CSVEDLPGQGFYEQYF.

The chain has TRBV28 and TRBJ2-7; 9 positions match TRBD2. This CDR3 has 15 residues. Germline CDR1 and CDR2: MDHEN and SYDVKM. V trimming: 5 bases; J trimming: 5 bases; junction bases outside the gene matches: 10. This CDR3 reads CASSPRGGASHEQYF. The CDR3 coding sequence is TGTGCCAGCAGTCCCCGCGGGGGGGCCAGCCACGAGCAGTACTTC.

This rearrangement joins TRBV11-1 to TRBJ1-6, with D tentatively TRBD1 (5 bases). Germline V gene sequence: CDR1 SGHAT, CDR2 FQDESV (reference sequence). V was cut by 5 bases and J by 7 bases, with 12 bases left in between. The CDR3 length is 14 residues. CDR3 sequence reads: CASSLSGDNSPLHF. CDR3 in DNA: TGTGCCAGCAGCCTTTCGGGGGACAATTCACCCCTCCACTTT.

In its sample, this clone was seen a few times. V usage is TRBV5-6 and J usage is TRBJ1-1, with 7 bases matching TRBD1. With 2 bases clipped from V and 9 bases from J, the junction kept 7 bases outside the gene matches. CDR1 is SGHDT and CDR2 is YYEEEE in the germline V gene. This CDR3 contains 13 residues. The CDR3 is CASSLGATGKAFF. DNA of the CDR3: TGTGCCAGCAGCTTAGGGGCGACAGGGAAAGCTTTCTTT.

V usage is TRBV28 and J usage is TRBJ1-2; D uncertain. CDR3 size: 14 residues. From germline, CDR1 is MDHEN and CDR2 SYDVKM. The V end was cut by 2 bases, the J end by 8 bases, with 15 bases between. CDR3: CASSLAGLAYGYTF. CDR3 nucleotide sequence: TGTGCCAGCAGTTTAGCGGGTTTGGCATACGGCTACACCTTC.

The chain couples TRBV18 to TRBJ2-5; a weak D match, TRBD2 (5 bases). Germline CDR1 and CDR2: KGHSH and LQKENI. V lost 3 bases to trimming and J lost 5 bases, with 13 bases between them. The CDR3 loop spans 14 amino acids. CDR3 residues: CASSPAGVGETQYF. The CDR3 DNA is TGTGCCAGCTCACCGGCCGGGGTCGGGGAGACCCAGTACTTC.

This chain connects TRBV12-3 or TRBV12-4 to TRBJ1-5; D remains unclear. V lost 6 bases and J lost 5, with 8 bases in between. There are 12 residues in the CDR3. The CDR3 protein is CASSSRYQPQHF. CDR3 in DNA: TGTGCCAGCAGCTCCCGTTATCAGCCCCAGCATTTT.

The J gene is TRBJ1-6, the V gene TRBV4-2; D unclear. Germline-derived CDR1 and CDR2 are LGHNA and YNFKEQ. The V and J ends lost 2 bases and 7 bases respectively, with 12 bases between them. This CDR3 is 15 amino acids long. The CDR3 spells CASSQPTVLNSPLHF. As DNA, the CDR3 is TGTGCCAGCAGCCAACCAACGGTCCTCAATTCACCCCTCCACTTT.

The rearrangement links TRBV6-2 or TRBV6-3 to TRBJ2-2; 8 nucleotides line up with TRBD2. The CDR3 is made up of 15 amino acids. The ends lost 3 bases at V and 5 bases at J; junction bases unmatched: 5. Per the germline V gene, CDR1 is MNHEY and CDR2 is SVGEGT. In DNA, the CDR3 is TGTGCCAGCAGTTATGGCGGGGGGCGGACCGGGGAGCTGTTTTTT. Translated: CASSYGGGRTGELFF.